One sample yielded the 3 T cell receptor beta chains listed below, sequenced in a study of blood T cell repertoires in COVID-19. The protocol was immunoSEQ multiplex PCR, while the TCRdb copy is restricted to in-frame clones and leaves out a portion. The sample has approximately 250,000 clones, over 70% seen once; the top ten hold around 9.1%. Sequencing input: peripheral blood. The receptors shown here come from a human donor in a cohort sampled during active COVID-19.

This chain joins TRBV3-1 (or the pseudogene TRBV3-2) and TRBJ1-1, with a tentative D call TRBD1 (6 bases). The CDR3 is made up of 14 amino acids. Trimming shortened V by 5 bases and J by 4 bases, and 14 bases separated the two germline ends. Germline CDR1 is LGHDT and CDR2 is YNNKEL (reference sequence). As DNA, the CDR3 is TGTGCCAGCAGCAACCGCAGGGGTAGCACTGAAGCTTTCTTT. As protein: CASSNRRGSTEAFF.

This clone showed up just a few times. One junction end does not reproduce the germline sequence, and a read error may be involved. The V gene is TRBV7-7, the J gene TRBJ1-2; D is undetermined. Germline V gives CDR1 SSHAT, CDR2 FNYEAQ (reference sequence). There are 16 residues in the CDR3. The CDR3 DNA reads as TGTGCTAGCAGCTTACAAGAGACCTCGAGGGCCTATGGCTACACCTTC. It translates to CASSLQETSRAYGYTF.

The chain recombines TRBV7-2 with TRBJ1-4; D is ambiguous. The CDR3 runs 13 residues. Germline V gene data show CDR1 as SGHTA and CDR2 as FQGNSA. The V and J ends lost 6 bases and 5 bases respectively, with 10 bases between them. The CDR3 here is CASRHQANEKLFF. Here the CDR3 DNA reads TGTGCCAGCAGGCATCAGGCCAATGAAAAACTGTTTTTT.